This is a list of T cell receptor beta chains from one sample in a study of post-analysis software for immune sequencing data. TCRdb re-called the PCR reads through MiXCR, storing one row per CDR3 protein. The sample lists approximately 660,000 distinct CDR3 sequences; roughly three fifths were seen once. Sequenced material: blood. These receptors all come from a girl aged 2 to 9 with multiple sclerosis. The CDR3 runs from the conserved cysteine through the conserved F or W.

v_call: TRBV11-2; cdr3_aa: CASSLGVTGSYEQYF
v_call: TRBV20-1; cdr3_aa: CSARIRDGDEETQYF
v_call: TRBV29-1; cdr3_aa: CSGVYAGSSEQFF
v_call: TRBV10-3; cdr3_aa: CATSKTGGEAFF
v_call: TRBV11-2; cdr3_aa: CASSLFGRSGGAYEQYF
v_call: TRBV4-3; cdr3_aa: CASSQDPGGIDTQYF
v_call: TRBV20-1; cdr3_aa: CSAPSSGGPYNEQFF
v_call: TRBV19; cdr3_aa: CASSDRQNTEAFF
v_call: TRBV20-1; cdr3_aa: CSARDLGSFEQYF
v_call: TRBV2; cdr3_aa: CASDRGNSYNEQFF
v_call: TRBV5-8; cdr3_aa: CTSSLGTSGLRSYNEQFF
v_call: TRBV20-1; cdr3_aa: CSARVPGLRNYEQYF
v_call: TRBV29-1; cdr3_aa: CSVQGAKNIQYF
v_call: TRBV6-6; cdr3_aa: CASSYSGRYPNEQFF
v_call: TRBV5-5; cdr3_aa: CASSLSLAGALNEQFF
v_call: TRBV4-1; cdr3_aa: CASSQDRTVQETQYF
v_call: TRBV29-1; cdr3_aa: CSVVRELADETQYF
v_call: TRBV7-2; cdr3_aa: CASSLPRLAGLSYEQYF
v_call: TRBV5-1; cdr3_aa: CASSSPTSYGNEQFF
v_call: TRBV14; cdr3_aa: CASSQWGSSTDTQYF
v_call: TRBV9; cdr3_aa: CASSVELAGMGAYNEQFF
v_call: TRBV12-3/TRBV12-4; cdr3_aa: CAGSPGPWRSPLHF
v_call: TRBV5-6; cdr3_aa: CASSQVSRGTDTQYF
v_call: TRBV29-1; cdr3_aa: CSVEESYGYTF
v_call: TRBV9; cdr3_aa: CASSVGTGSYNEQFF
v_call: TRBV20-1; cdr3_aa: CSALGLAMNTGELFF
v_call: TRBV7-2; cdr3_aa: CASSLRLAGVSTTQYF
v_call: TRBV29-1; cdr3_aa: CSVLTTGGDEQFF
v_call: TRBV7-2; cdr3_aa: CASSLKRLSYGYTF
v_call: TRBV3-1; cdr3_aa: CASSTRDKDTGELFF
v_call: TRBV20-1; cdr3_aa: CSARGTGGNRNHGYTF
v_call: TRBV10-3; cdr3_aa: CAISEEYAGELFF
v_call: TRBV12-3/TRBV12-4; cdr3_aa: CASSFGQDNEQFF
v_call: TRBV27; cdr3_aa: CASSLTSRGRSSYNEQFF
v_call: TRBV12-3/TRBV12-4; cdr3_aa: CASSLMAGTNEQFF
v_call: TRBV19; cdr3_aa: CASSIPGFRASGTPGETQYF
v_call: TRBV12-3/TRBV12-4; cdr3_aa: CASSFGGSRETQYF
v_call: TRBV20-1; cdr3_aa: CSARPGNRPSWGETQYF
v_call: TRBV12-3/TRBV12-4; cdr3_aa: CASSLLAGNTGELFF
v_call: TRBV5-1; cdr3_aa: CASGTSGSIGEQFF
v_call: TRBV25-1; cdr3_aa: CASSDLRGEVDNEQFF